The 22 T cell receptor beta chains in this list originate from one sample, sequenced in a study of early T cells in non-severe SARS-CoV-2 infection. A single record per CDR3 protein comes from TCRdb applying MiXCR to the 5' RACE reads. The sample consists of approximately 65,000 distinct CDR3 sequences, 11% of them appearing once. The sample comprised whole blood. Receptor source: an adult who was a healthcare worker with PCR-confirmed SARS-CoV-2 infection or an uninfected control (not recorded which).

The chain couples TRBV20-1 to TRBJ2-5; TRBD2 might be the D (6 bases). The CDR3 totals 14 residues. Trimming cost V 0 bases and J 7 bases, with 15 bases left between them. Germline CDR1 and CDR2: DFQATT and SNEGSKA (reference sequence). In nucleotides, the CDR3 is TGCAGTGCTAGAGATCGGGGAGGCCGAGGGACCCAGTACTTC. This gives the protein CSARDRGGRGTQYF.

This sequence joins TRBV7-2 and TRBJ2-2; D perhaps matches TRBD2 (6 bases). CDR3 length: 15 amino acids. Per germline, CDR1 SGHTA and CDR2 FQGNSA. The ends were cut back, 4 bases at V and 2 bases at J, with 11 bases in the middle. This CDR3 reads CASSSAGLNTGELFF. CDR3 sequence (DNA): TGTGCCAGCAGCTCGGCGGGGCTAAACACCGGGGAGCTGTTTTTT.

The J gene is TRBJ2-4, the V gene TRBV7-8; 7 positions agree with TRBD1. CDR1 and CDR2 (germline): SGHVS, FQNEAQ. CDR3 size: 17 residues. V lost 5 bases and J lost 2; bases outside the gene matches: 12. Here the CDR3 reads CASSPRGGSPTKNIQYF. The DNA of the CDR3 is TGTGCCAGCAGCCCTAGAGGGGGCTCCCCTACCAAAAACATTCAGTACTTC.

The chain links TRBV10-3 to TRBJ2-3; TRBD2 matches 7 bases. The length of the CDR3 is 15 residues. In germline, CDR1 is ENHRY, CDR2 SYGVKD. J gave up 3 bases and V 2 bases, and 5 bases lay outside the gene matches. The CDR3 loop reads CAISERGSGTDTQYF. The CDR3, as DNA: TGTGCCATCAGTGAGCGCGGGAGCGGGACAGATACGCAGTATTTT.

The chain joins TRBV11-2 to TRBJ1-1; tentative D call: TRBD1 (6 bases). The CDR3 length is 16 residues. Trimming pared 3 bases from V and 2 bases from J, leaving 16 bases between. The germline V gene has CDR1 SGHAT and CDR2 FQNNGV. The CDR3 region has the DNA TGTGCCAGCAGCTTCTGGGGGGCCAGAAGAAACACTGAAGCTTTCTTT. Translated: CASSFWGARRNTEAFF.

J is TRBJ1-1 and V is TRBV25-1; 9 nucleotides match TRBD1. Germline V lookup: CDR1 MGHDK, CDR2 SYGVNS. The length of the CDR3 is 13 residues. Trimming removed 6 bases from V and 4 bases from J; junction bases left unmatched: 3. In nucleotides, the CDR3 is TGTGCCAGCAGGGGACAGGGTGTCACTGAAGCTTTCTTT. It translates to CASRGQGVTEAFF. Together with reference TRBV25-1 and TRBJ1-1, the CDR3 gives the full variable domain: EADIYQTPRYLVIGTGKKITLECSQTMGHDKMYWYQQDPGMELHLIHYSYGVNSTEKGDLSSESTVSRIRTEHFPLTLESARPSHTSQYLCASRGQGVTEAFFGQGTRLTVV.

This clonotype has ten or more counts. CDR3 sequence (DNA): TGTGCCAGCAGTAGATCATCCCCTCAGGGAGTGGTTTCGGAGACCCAGTACTTC. Protein: CASSRSSPQGVVSETQYF. The V gene is TRBV27, the J gene TRBJ2-5; D is tentatively TRBD1 or TRBD2 (5 bases each). Germline V CDR1 and CDR2: MNHEY, SMNVEV (reference sequence). V shed 5 bases and J shed 5 bases, with 27 bases lying between them. The CDR3 extends over 18 amino acids.

This clonotype was observed a handful of times. The chain links TRBV20-1 to TRBJ2-1, with unresolved D. Germline V lookup: CDR1 DFQATT, CDR2 SNEGSKA (reference sequence). This CDR3 is built from 13 residues. V lost 3 bases, J lost 2 bases, and 8 bases lay in between. The CDR3 protein is CSASPTTYNEQFF. In DNA form, the CDR3 reads TGCAGTGCTAGTCCTACTACCTACAATGAGCAGTTCTTC.

In this sample, this clonotype turned up a few times. The V and J genes are TRBV20-1 and TRBJ2-1; either TRBD1 or TRBD2 may supply D (5 bases each). V lost 1 base and J 10 bases, leaving 11 bases between the germline ends. Germline lookup yields CDR1 DFQATT and CDR2 SNEGSKA (reference sequence). This CDR3 contains 12 residues. The CDR3 reads CSARGGGDEQFF. The CDR3 nucleotides are TGCAGTGCTAGAGGGGGTGGGGACGAGCAGTTCTTC.

This clonotype was counted between two and nine times. This chain joins TRBV28 and TRBJ1-2; 7 bases are shared with TRBD1. The CDR3 has 14 amino acids. With 6 bases clipped from V and 9 bases from J, the junction kept 13 bases outside the gene matches. Germline assignment: CDR1 MDHEN and CDR2 SYDVKM. The CDR3: CASSLKAGTASYTF. CDR3 in DNA: TGTGCCAGCAGCCTTAAGGCCGGGACAGCCAGCTACACCTTC.

This clonotype was detected only a few times. The CDR3 DNA sequence: TGTGCCAGCAGCTTAGGGGGCGGGATGATGGACAATGAGCAGTTCTTC. This translates into CASSLGGGMMDNEQFF. The chain recombines TRBV11-2 with TRBJ2-1; the D gene is possibly TRBD2 (6 bases). Germline-derived CDR1 and CDR2 are SGHAT and FQNNGV. The V and J ends lost 1 base and 5 bases respectively, with 15 bases between them. The CDR3 sequence is 16 residues long.

At least ten counts were recorded for this clonotype. V is TRBV20-1 and J is TRBJ2-3; 13 bases agree with TRBD2. Per germline, CDR1 DFQATT and CDR2 SNEGSKA (reference sequence). With V trimmed by 0 bases and J by 2 bases, 5 bases remained unmatched. The length of the CDR3 is 17 residues. As DNA, the CDR3 is TGCAGTGCTAGAGATCGACTAGCGGGGGGACCCACAGATACGCAGTATTTT. Encoded protein: CSARDRLAGGPTDTQYF.

This clonotype was seen many times. The chain recombines TRBV20-1 with TRBJ2-1; 9 bases match TRBD2. The CDR3 has 17 residues. V shed 3 bases, J shed 4 bases, and the junction held 13 bases outside the gene matches. The V gene's germline CDR1 is DFQATT and CDR2 SNEGSKA (reference sequence). The CDR3 here is CSARTASGKEGYNEQFF. The CDR3 nucleotides read TGCAGTGCTAGGACGGCTAGCGGGAAGGAAGGGTACAATGAGCAGTTCTTC.

Notes on this clonotype: A much larger clone lies one base from this, so it may be a read error. The rearrangement joins TRBV5-4 to TRBJ1-1; no firm D call. There are 12 residues in the CDR3. Germline V CDR1 and CDR2: SGHNT, YYREEE (reference sequence). CDR3 nucleotide sequence: TGTGTCAGCTCGGATAAGAACACTGAAGCTTTCTTT. Protein: CVSSDKNTEAFF.

This clonotype was counted between two and nine times. J is TRBJ2-7 and V is TRBV10-3; perhaps TRBD2 as D (6 bases). V was trimmed by 10 bases and J by 3 bases, leaving 13 bases between them. This CDR3 has 12 amino acids. From germline, CDR1 is ENHRY and CDR2 SYGVKD. The CDR3 sequence is CATARDFYEQYF. In nucleotides, the CDR3 is TGTGCCACCGCTCGGGACTTCTACGAGCAGTACTTC.

This clonotype was seen ten or more times. The chain employs TRBV7-9 and TRBJ2-1, with 9 nucleotides matching TRBD2. Losses at the gene ends were 7 bases for V and 4 bases for J; bases not matched to a gene: 11. The CDR3 is 16 amino acids. Germline V gene lookup returns CDR1 SEHNR and CDR2 FQNEAQ (reference sequence). DNA for the CDR3: TGTGCCAGCACCAAATTAGGTACTAGCGGGTACAATGAGCAGTTCTTC. It codes for CASTKLGTSGYNEQFF.

The table lists this clonotype with many counts. This rearrangement joins TRBV6-5 to TRBJ2-2; 10 bases line up with TRBD2. The CDR3 totals 16 residues. With 4 bases clipped from V and 5 bases from J, the junction kept 7 bases outside the gene matches. Per the germline V gene, CDR1 is MNHEY and CDR2 is SVGAGI. This CDR3 reads CASSFEAGGRTGELFF. The CDR3 DNA is TGTGCCAGCAGTTTTGAAGCGGGAGGGCGTACCGGGGAGCTGTTTTTT.

This clonotype has a count of ten or more. This rearrangement joins TRBV20-1 to TRBJ2-7; possible D gene TRBD2, 6 bases. CDR3 length equals 11 residues. V was clipped by 3 bases and J by 3 bases, with 6 bases between them. Germline assignment: CDR1 DFQATT and CDR2 SNEGSKA (reference sequence). DNA of the CDR3: TGCAGTGCTAGGGGGGGCTACGAGCAGTACTTC. Encoded protein: CSARGGYEQYF.

This clonotype appeared a few times. V gene TRBV28 combines with J gene TRBJ2-7; D call uncertain. V was cut by 2 bases and J by 0 bases, with 14 bases left in between. The CDR3 spans 16 residues. The germline V gene has CDR1 MDHEN and CDR2 SYDVKM. DNA of the CDR3: TGTGCCAGCAGTTTAGTTCTGGAGAGGACCTCCTACGAGCAGTACTTC. It yields the protein CASSLVLERTSYEQYF.

The chain combines TRBV5-1 with TRBJ2-7; 9 bases fit TRBD1. The CDR3 loop spans 16 amino acids. After removal of 4 bases from V and 6 bases from J, the junction contained 14 bases not matched to a gene. CDR1 and CDR2 from the germline V gene are SGHRS and YFSETQ. CDR3 protein: CASSEGQGKEFCEQYF. The CDR3 coding sequence is TGCGCCAGCAGCGAGGGACAGGGAAAGGAGTTTTGCGAGCAGTACTTC.

A few counts support this clonotype. This rearrangement joins TRBV5-4 to TRBJ2-5; D remains ambiguous. Looked up from germline, CDR1 is SGHNT and CDR2 is YYREEE (reference sequence). With 4 bases removed from V and 2 bases from J, the gap between germline ends came to 15 bases. The CDR3 contains 15 residues. CDR3 protein: CASSPSSSQQETQYF. The CDR3 region has the DNA TGTGCCAGCAGCCCCTCCTCCAGCCAGCAAGAGACCCAGTACTTC.

This rearrangement joins TRBV5-4 to TRBJ2-2; 12 positions match TRBD2. CDR3 length: 14 amino acids. V shed 4 bases, J shed 5 bases, and the junction held 0 bases outside the gene matches. Germline V gene sequence: CDR1 SGHNT, CDR2 YYREEE (reference sequence). The CDR3 DNA is TGTGCCAGCAGCCTAGCGGGAGGGACCGGGGAGCTGTTTTTT. Its translation is CASSLAGGTGELFF.